The 32 T cell receptor beta chains given below trace back to one sample, sequenced in a study of identical twins. TCRdb reprocessed the 5' RACE reads with MiXCR, giving one entry per CDR3 protein. The profile shows 450,000 to 600,000 distinct CDR3 sequences, about 22% of them singletons. This sample also appeared in a second study, on yellow fever vaccine responses in identical twins.

Sequenced input: CD4+ T cells sorted from blood. All receptors come from a woman aged 18 to 35 in good health.

This sequence joins TRBV4-2 and TRBJ2-1, with D perhaps TRBD2 (6 bases). CDR3 length equals 17 residues. V was shortened by 0 bases and J by 0 bases, with 12 bases between the two germline ends. Germline V gene lookup returns CDR1 LGHNA and CDR2 YNFKEQ. The CDR3 loop is CASSQDRGGTSYNEQFF. The CDR3, as DNA: TGTGCCAGCAGCCAAGATCGGGGCGGGACCTCCTACAATGAGCAGTTCTTC.

The chain joins TRBV20-1 to TRBJ2-7; no clear D gene. Germline V gives CDR1 DFQATT, CDR2 SNEGSKA (reference sequence). V lost 0 bases and J 6 bases, leaving 12 bases between the germline ends. The CDR3 consists of 13 residues. The CDR3 here is CSARDQRGVEQYV. For the CDR3, the DNA is TGCAGTGCTAGAGATCAAAGAGGAGTCGAGCAGTACGTC.

This clonotype was detected only a few times. The gene calls are TRBV7-9 and TRBJ2-5; D is ambiguous. The CDR3 totals 13 residues. CDR1 SEHNR and CDR2 FQNEAQ come from the germline V gene (reference sequence). The V end was cut by 5 bases, the J end by 5 bases, with 12 bases between. The CDR3: CASSLIVGETQYF. The CDR3 nucleotides are TGTGCCAGCAGCCTAATAGTGGGCGAGACCCAGTACTTC.

The sample holds a few counts of this clonotype. This chain uses TRBV6-1 with TRBJ1-5; D possibly corresponds to TRBD1 (6 bases). Between the trimmed V and J ends, which lost 6 bases and 4 bases, there was a span of 22 bases. The CDR3 is 17 residues long. Germline lookup yields CDR1 MNHNS and CDR2 SASEGT. CDR3 amino acids: CASSFTGYGGSNQPQHF. In DNA, the CDR3 is TGTGCCAGCAGCTTTACAGGGTATGGTGGTAGTAATCAGCCCCAGCATTTT.

V gene TRBV3-1 combines with J gene TRBJ2-7, with 8 bases fitting TRBD2. This CDR3 region has 13 residues. CDR1 is LGHDT and CDR2 is YNNKEL in the germline V gene (reference sequence). With V trimmed by 1 base and J by 6 bases, 2 bases remained unmatched. The CDR3 reads CASSQAGGSEQYF. In nucleotides, the CDR3 is TGTGCCAGCAGCCAAGCGGGAGGGTCCGAGCAGTACTTC.

The rearrangement uses TRBV5-6 and TRBJ2-7; tentative D call: TRBD2 (7 bases). The CDR3 length is 14 residues. Germline lookup yields CDR1 SGHDT and CDR2 YYEEEE. Trimming took off 2 bases at V and 2 bases at J, with 11 bases between the two ends. The CDR3 loop reads CASSFRGGPYEQYF. As DNA, the CDR3 is TGTGCCAGCAGCTTTAGGGGGGGCCCCTACGAGCAGTACTTC.

This clonotype has only a few counts. The gene calls are TRBV10-3 and TRBJ2-7, with 8 bases lining up with TRBD2. CDR1 is ENHRY and CDR2 is SYGVKD in the germline V gene. CDR3 length: 13 residues. V dropped 6 bases and J dropped 7; count of bases not matched to a gene: 8. The CDR3 loop is CAIRSGSGGEQYF. In DNA, the CDR3 is TGTGCCATCAGAAGCGGGAGTGGTGGAGAGCAGTACTTC.

The chain combines TRBV7-2 with TRBJ1-4; 7 bases agree with TRBD1. The CDR3 is 14 amino acids. V dropped 4 bases and J dropped 14; count of bases not matched to a gene: 13. CDR1 SGHTA and CDR2 FQGNSA come from the germline V gene. The CDR3 is CASSSIGNRGRLFF. CDR3 DNA: TGTGCCAGCAGCTCCATAGGGAACAGGGGAAGGCTGTTTTTT.

The chain joins TRBV5-1 to TRBJ2-7; the D is unclear. Germline-derived CDR1 and CDR2 are SGHRS and YFSETQ. V was clipped by 4 bases and J by 2 bases, with 16 bases between them. This CDR3 contains 15 residues. The CDR3 DNA reads TGCGCCAGCAGCGAAAAAGCCCTGAGAACCTACGAGCAGTACTTC. This gives the protein CASSEKALRTYEQYF.

CDR3 sequence: CASSLVSSGNTIYF. For the CDR3, the DNA is TGTGCCAGCAGCTTGGTGAGCTCTGGAAACACCATATATTTT. This rearrangement joins TRBV5-5 to TRBJ1-3; D gene uncertain. With 0 bases removed from V and 0 bases from J, the gap between germline ends came to 4 bases. The CDR3 totals 14 residues. Germline V gene lookup returns CDR1 SGHKS and CDR2 YYEKEE (reference sequence). Filled out from reference TRBV5-5 and TRBJ1-3, the complete variable domain reads DAGVTQSPTHLIKTRGQQVTLRCSPISGHKSVSWYQQVLGQGPQFIFQYYEKEERGRGNFPDRFSARQFPNYSSELNVNALLLGDSALYLCASSLVSSGNTIYFGEGSWLTVV.

CDR3 in DNA: TGTGCCAGCAGTTTTGGACAGGGCGGGCGTGGCTACACCTTC. This sequence encodes CASSFGQGGRGYTF. The chain links TRBV6-5 to TRBJ1-2, with 8 nucleotides matching TRBD1. The CDR3 runs 14 residues. V lost 4 bases, J lost 7 bases, and 8 bases stayed unmatched. CDR1 MNHEY and CDR2 SVGAGI come from the germline V gene.

This rearrangement joins TRBV5-1 to TRBJ2-5; D is perhaps TRBD2 (5 bases). Germline V lookup: CDR1 SGHRS, CDR2 YFSETQ. The CDR3 loop spans 16 amino acids. Between the trimmed V and J ends, which lost 4 bases and 5 bases, there was a span of 21 bases. The CDR3 here is CASSMSREPRGETQYF. CDR3 DNA: TGCGCCAGCAGCATGAGCCGGGAACCCCGTGGTGAGACCCAGTACTTC.

This clonotype was seen more than once but under ten times. The chain links TRBV3-1 to TRBJ2-1, with TRBD1 matching 8 bases. J was trimmed by 7 bases and V by 6 bases; bases with no gene match: 8. The CDR3 is 14 amino acids. CDR1 is LGHDT, CDR2 YNNKEL, per germline (reference sequence). The CDR3 DNA is TGTGCCAGCAGTATGGGACAGGTAGTTAATGAGCAGTTCTTC. Its translation: CASSMGQVVNEQFF.

V is TRBV12-3 or TRBV12-4 and J is TRBJ1-3, with D maybe TRBD1 (6 bases). The ends were cut back, 5 bases at V and 0 bases at J, with 11 bases in the middle. The CDR3 totals 15 residues. The CDR3 here is CASSRTVSSGNTIYF. The CDR3 DNA reads TGTGCCAGCAGTCGGACAGTCAGCTCTGGAAACACCATATATTTT.

The chain carries TRBV28 and TRBJ1-6; D gene unclear. V was clipped by 3 bases and J by 6 bases, with 6 bases between them. The CDR3 is made up of 13 amino acids. Germline lookup yields CDR1 MDHEN and CDR2 SYDVKM. CDR3 residues: CASSLPRNSPLHF. DNA of the CDR3: TGTGCCAGCAGTTTGCCCCGTAATTCACCCCTCCACTTT. Variable domain in full (rest from reference TRBV28 and TRBJ1-6): DVKVTQSSRYLVKRTGEKVFLECVQDMDHENMFWYRQDPGLGLRLIYFSYDVKMKEKGDIPEGYSVSREKKERFSLILESASTNQTSMYLCASSLPRNSPLHFGNGTRLTVT.

This clonotype was found a few times. The rearrangement links TRBV7-9 to TRBJ2-3, with D tentatively TRBD2 (5 bases). This CDR3 is 12 amino acids long. V dropped 8 bases and J dropped 6 bases, with 12 bases sitting between them. Germline-derived CDR1 and CDR2 are SEHNR and FQNEAQ (reference sequence). The CDR3 region is CASEVARDTQYF. Here the CDR3 DNA reads TGTGCCAGCGAGGTAGCGCGCGATACGCAGTATTTT. Supplemented by reference TRBV7-9 and TRBJ2-3, the full variable domain reads DTGVSQNPRHKITKRGQNVTFRCDPISEHNRLYWYRQTLGQGPEFLTYFQNEAQLEKSRLLSDRFSAERPKGSFSTLEIQRTEQGDSAMYLCASEVARDTQYFGPGTRLTVL.

The V and J genes are TRBV14 and TRBJ1-1; 8 bases agree with TRBD1. Trimming at V came to 4 bases and at J to 4 bases, leaving 5 bases not matched to a gene. This CDR3 is built from 14 residues. In germline, CDR1 is SGHDN, CDR2 FVKESK. CDR3: CASSRTGIPTEAFF. CDR3 bases: TGTGCCAGCAGCCGGACAGGGATACCCACTGAAGCTTTCTTT.

The V gene is TRBV7-7, the J gene TRBJ2-2; D could derive from TRBD1 or TRBD2 (5 bases each). The CDR3 runs to 15 residues. Trimming took 2 bases from V and 3 from J, leaving 10 bases between them. Looked up from germline, CDR1 is SSHAT and CDR2 is FNYEAQ (reference sequence). CDR3 nucleotide sequence: TGTGCCAGCAGCTTAATGATGGGGGACACCGGGGAGCTGTTTTTT. Residues: CASSLMMGDTGELFF.

The chain combines TRBV29-1 with TRBJ1-1; a possible D gene is TRBD1 (5 bases). The CDR3 runs to 14 residues. CDR1 and CDR2 from the germline V gene are SQVTM and ANQGSEA. The V gene lost 4 bases and the J gene lost 1 base, with 13 bases spanning the gap. The CDR3 loop is CSVATVGTNTEAFF. CDR3 nucleotides: TGCAGCGTTGCCACAGTAGGGACGAACACTGAAGCTTTCTTT. The variable domain in full, completed from reference TRBV29-1 and TRBJ1-1, reads SAVISQKPSRDICQRGTSLTIQCQVDSQVTMMFWYRQQPGQSLTLIATANQGSEATYESGFVIDKFPISRPNLTFSTLTVSNMSPEDSSIYLCSVATVGTNTEAFFGQGTRLTVV.

In this sample, this clonotype turned up a few times. The chain uses TRBV6-2 or TRBV6-3 and TRBJ2-2; TRBD2 is a possible D gene (6 bases). The V gene lost 8 bases and the J gene lost 5 bases, with 18 bases spanning the gap. CDR1 MNHEY and CDR2 SVGEGT come from the germline V gene. The CDR3 runs 15 residues. The CDR3 here is CASGQEGAGTGELFF. The CDR3, as DNA: TGTGCCAGCGGTCAGGAAGGGGCGGGGACCGGGGAGCTGTTTTTT.

This clonotype has just a few counts. This sequence joins TRBV5-5 and TRBJ2-7; 7 bases line up with TRBD1. Unmatched junction bases numbered 7, after V lost 5 bases and J lost 2 bases. CDR3 length: 14 residues. The germline V gene encodes CDR1 SGHKS and CDR2 YYEKEE (reference sequence). CDR3 amino acids: CASRSPGQTYEQYF. DNA for the CDR3: TGTGCCAGCAGGTCTCCGGGACAGACCTACGAGCAGTACTTC.

This clonotype was seen only a few times. The chain is built from TRBV5-5 and TRBJ2-7; no definite D call. This CDR3 has 13 amino acids. Trimming removed 0 bases at V and 5 bases at J, with 9 bases between. Germline loops: CDR1 SGHKS, CDR2 YYEKEE (reference sequence). CDR3 DNA sequence: TGTGCCAGCAGCTTGGTGCACAAGCACGAGCAGTACTTC. Residues: CASSLVHKHEQYF.

This clonotype occurred a few times. The chain combines TRBV20-1 with TRBJ2-2, with D perhaps TRBD1 (5 bases). The germline CDR1 and CDR2 sequences are DFQATT and SNEGSKA (reference sequence). V dropped 4 bases and J dropped 0 bases, with 6 bases sitting between them. The CDR3 totals 13 residues. CDR3 DNA sequence: TGCAGTGCTACAGGGTCGAACACCGGGGAGCTGTTTTTT. Protein: CSATGSNTGELFF.

The CDR3 region is CAISAIRGGDQETQYF. CDR3 DNA: TGTGCCATCAGTGCCATCCGTGGAGGGGACCAAGAGACCCAGTACTTC. This sequence joins TRBV10-3 and TRBJ2-5; weak D call: TRBD2 (6 bases). Germline assignment: CDR1 ENHRY and CDR2 SYGVKD. The CDR3 totals 16 residues. Trimming took off 4 bases at V and 0 bases at J, with 15 bases between the two ends.

The chain carries TRBV10-2 and TRBJ2-3, with D unclear. Germline CDR1 reads WSHSY; CDR2 reads SAAADI. Deletions cut 7 bases from V and 0 bases from J, with 20 bases between. CDR3 length equals 17 residues. CDR3 in DNA: TGCGCCAGCACCAAAGACTCGGGCACATCTAGCACAGATACGCAGTATTTT. It yields the protein CASTKDSGTSSTDTQYF.

This clonotype was counted only a few times. The CDR3 sequence: CASSRFLGDSYNEQFF. The DNA of the CDR3 is TGTGCCAGCAGCCGCTTTCTAGGGGACTCCTACAATGAGCAGTTCTTC. The chain uses TRBV5-4 and TRBJ2-1, with D possibly matching TRBD1 (5 bases). Germline values: CDR1 SGHNT, CDR2 YYREEE (reference sequence). V dropped 4 bases and J dropped 0 bases, with 14 bases sitting between them. CDR3 length: 16 residues.

This chain joins TRBV5-1 and TRBJ2-1; 8 nucleotides align to TRBD2. The CDR3 has 18 residues. The germline V gene has CDR1 SGHRS and CDR2 YFSETQ. With V trimmed by 2 bases and J by 1 base, 11 bases remained unmatched. The CDR3 loop reads CASSFPMSGGLSYNEQFF. The DNA of the CDR3 is TGCGCCAGCAGCTTCCCGATGAGCGGGGGTCTATCCTACAATGAGCAGTTCTTC. Full variable domain (remainder filled in from reference TRBV5-1 and TRBJ2-1): KAGVTQTPRYLIKTRGQQVTLSCSPISGHRSVSWYQQTPGQGLQFLFEYFSETQRNKGNFPGRFSGRQFSNSRSEMNVSTLELGDSALYLCASSFPMSGGLSYNEQFFGPGTRLTVL.

V usage is TRBV11-1 and J usage is TRBJ2-7; 10 bases line up with TRBD1. There are 18 residues in the CDR3. In germline, CDR1 is SGHAT, CDR2 FQDESV (reference sequence). The J segment lost 0 bases and the V segment lost 5 bases, leaving 13 bases of the junction unmatched. The CDR3 region is CASSPRVGQGSGSYEQYF. The CDR3 DNA sequence: TGTGCCAGCAGCCCCAGGGTGGGACAGGGGTCGGGCTCCTACGAGCAGTACTTC.

This clonotype was seen a handful of times. This rearrangement joins TRBV5-6 to TRBJ2-1; a weak D match, TRBD2 (6 bases). The V gene lost 2 bases and the J gene lost 4 bases, with 10 bases spanning the gap. This CDR3 has 14 residues. Germline values: CDR1 SGHDT, CDR2 YYEEEE. CDR3 in DNA: TGTGCCAGCAGCTTTCGGGGACTTTACAATGAGCAGTTCTTC. Protein product: CASSFRGLYNEQFF.

This clonotype showed up just a few times. The chain combines TRBV20-1 with TRBJ2-1; a weak D match, TRBD1 (5 bases). CDR1 is DFQATT and CDR2 is SNEGSKA in the germline V gene (reference sequence). V lost 1 base and J 3 bases, leaving 13 bases between the germline ends. The CDR3 has 15 residues. The CDR3 sequence: CSARGTGIFYNEQFF. In DNA, the CDR3 is TGCAGTGCTAGAGGCACAGGAATTTTCTACAATGAGCAGTTCTTC.

This clonotype was detected only a few times. This rearrangement joins TRBV5-5 to TRBJ2-2, with TRBD2 matching over 11 bases. This CDR3 is built from 18 residues. Germline assignment: CDR1 SGHKS and CDR2 YYEKEE (reference sequence). Trimming cost V 0 bases and J 5 bases; bases outside gene matches: 9. The chain's CDR3 is CASSLVYTSGRVTGELFF. The DNA of the CDR3 is TGTGCCAGCAGCTTGGTCTATACTAGCGGGAGAGTGACCGGGGAGCTGTTTTTT.

V gene TRBV7-9 combines with J gene TRBJ2-5, with no clear D. The CDR3 is 16 residues long. Germline lookup yields CDR1 SEHNR and CDR2 FQNEAQ (reference sequence). Trimming left V 4 bases short and J 5 bases short, with 20 bases between. The CDR3 nucleotides are TGTGCCAGCAGCTCCCTAGACTGGTCCGGCCGGGAGACCCAGTACTTC. This codes for CASSSLDWSGRETQYF.